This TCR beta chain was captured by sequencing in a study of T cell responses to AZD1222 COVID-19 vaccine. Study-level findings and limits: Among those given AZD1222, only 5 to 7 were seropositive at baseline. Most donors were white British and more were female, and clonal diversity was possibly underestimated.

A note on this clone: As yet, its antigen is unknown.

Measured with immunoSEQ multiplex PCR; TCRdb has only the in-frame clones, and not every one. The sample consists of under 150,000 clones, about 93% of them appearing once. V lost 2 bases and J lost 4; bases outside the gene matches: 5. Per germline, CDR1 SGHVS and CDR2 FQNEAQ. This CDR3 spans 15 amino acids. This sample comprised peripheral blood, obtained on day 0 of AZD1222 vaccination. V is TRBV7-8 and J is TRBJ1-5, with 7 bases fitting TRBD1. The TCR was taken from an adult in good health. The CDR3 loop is CASSLIGTENQPQHF. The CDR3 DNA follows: TGTGCCAGCAGCTTAATTGGGACAGAGAATCAGCCCCAGCATTTT.